These 9 T cell receptor beta chains were sequenced from one sample in a study of cytomegalovirus exposure and HLA in healthy donors. 13 Jbeta primers and 60 Vbeta primers were used for the PCR. The repertoire was sequenced with immunoSEQ multiplex PCR; TCRdb's copy has only in-frame clones and lacks some. The listing contains 150,000 or so clones. The sample taken for sequencing was PBMCs. These receptors all stem from a man aged 18 to 30 in good health and CMV-seronegative.

The J gene is TRBJ2-7, the V gene TRBV11-3, with D tentatively TRBD2 (5 bases). This CDR3 spans 14 amino acids. The germline V gene encodes CDR1 SGHNT and CDR2 YENEEA. Trimming shortened V by 9 bases and J by 4 bases, and 19 bases separated the two germline ends. CDR3 amino acids: CASSPGGLSYEQYF. As DNA, the CDR3 is TGTGCCAGTTCACCCGGAGGTCTTTCTTACGAGCAGTACTTC.

The chain has TRBV4-2 and TRBJ2-7, with TRBD2 as a possible D gene (5 bases). Germline CDR1 reads LGHNA; CDR2 reads YNFKEQ. The CDR3 contains 15 residues. V lost 0 bases and J lost 3, with 12 bases in between. The CDR3 DNA follows: TGTGCCAGCAGCCAAGATCTGGGAGTAGTCTACGAGCAGTACTTC. Residues: CASSQDLGVVYEQYF.

The rearrangement uses TRBV5-6 and TRBJ2-3; D is possibly TRBD2 (7 bases). The germline V gene encodes CDR1 SGHDT and CDR2 YYEEEE. V gave up 2 bases and J gave up 4 bases, with 11 bases separating them. The CDR3 runs 14 residues. CDR3 in DNA: TGTGCCAGCAGCTTTGGGAGGGGGGCAGATACGCAGTATTTT. As protein: CASSFGRGADTQYF.

The chain employs TRBV9 and TRBJ2-3; perhaps TRBD2 as D (6 bases). This CDR3 region has 14 residues. V was trimmed by 7 bases and J by 0 bases, leaving 12 bases between them. The germline gives CDR1 SGDLS, CDR2 YYNGEE. DNA for the CDR3: TGTGCCAGCTCGTTTAGCGGTAGCACAGATACGCAGTATTTT. This codes for CASSFSGSTDTQYF.

This sequence joins TRBV9 and TRBJ2-5; TRBD1 might be the D (5 bases). Germline V gene data show CDR1 as SGDLS and CDR2 as YYNGEE. This CDR3 contains 15 residues. The V end was cut by 1 base, the J end by 4 bases, with 14 bases between. CDR3 DNA sequence: TGTGCCAGCAGCGTATCCCCGGACATCAGAGAGACCCAGTACTTC. It encodes CASSVSPDIRETQYF.

The rearrangement joins TRBV7-2 to TRBJ2-7, with D possibly TRBD1 on 6 matching bases. The V end lost 1 base, the J end lost 5 bases, and 12 bases lay between the germline ends. CDR1 is SGHTA and CDR2 is FQGNSA in the germline V gene. The CDR3 sequence is 14 residues long. The CDR3 coding sequence is TGTGCCAGCAGCTTAGGTGGCAGGGGACACGAGCAGTACTTC. It yields the protein CASSLGGRGHEQYF.

This chain connects TRBV5-8 to TRBJ1-5, with 7 nucleotides matching TRBD1. With 4 bases clipped from V and 0 bases from J, the junction kept 4 bases outside the gene matches. CDR1 and CDR2 (germline): SGHTS, YDEGEE. The CDR3 length is 15 residues. CDR3 region: CASSPGTDSNQPQHF. The DNA for the CDR3 is TGTGCCAGCAGCCCCGGGACAGATAGCAATCAGCCCCAGCATTTT.

The chain couples TRBV7-9 to TRBJ2-1, with unresolved D. V was shortened by 3 bases and J by 12 bases, with 9 bases between the two germline ends. This CDR3 is 11 amino acids long. Germline V gene sequence: CDR1 SEHNR, CDR2 FQNEAQ (reference sequence). CDR3: CASSLISRQFF. CDR3 DNA sequence: TGTGCCAGCAGCTTGATCTCGAGGCAGTTCTTC.

The chain joins TRBV5-1 to TRBJ2-3; 15 bases map to TRBD2. V shed 4 bases, J shed 2 bases, and the junction held 11 bases outside the gene matches. The CDR3 is 19 residues long. CDR1 and CDR2 from the germline V gene are SGHRS and YFSETQ. CDR3 region: CASSPGLAGGRAVTDTQYF. CDR3 bases: TGCGCCAGCAGCCCTGGACTAGCGGGAGGGAGAGCTGTCACAGATACGCAGTATTTT.